Below, one T cell receptor beta chain is given with its context. The sample comes from a study of blood T cell repertoires in COVID-19. Here immunoSEQ multiplex PCR was the method, and the copy in TCRdb shows in-frame clones only, minus some. The table has 120,000 or so clones, roughly four fifths seen once; the top ten hold 7.9%. The germline gives CDR1 SGHRS, CDR2 YFSETQ. V lost 0 bases, J lost 6 bases, and 3 bases stayed unmatched. This CDR3 has 15 amino acids. This clonotype originated in a human donor in a cohort sampled during active COVID-19. The chain links TRBV5-1 to TRBJ2-3; 11 nucleotides match TRBD2. The sample comprised peripheral blood. The CDR3 DNA sequence: TGCGCCAGCAGCTTGGAGGCTAGCGGGAGGGATACGCAGTATTTT. It specifies CASSLEASGRDTQYF.